The 27 T cell receptor beta chains below all came from one sample that was sequenced in a study of early T cells in non-severe SARS-CoV-2 infection. TCRdb fed the 5' RACE reads into MiXCR, producing one record per CDR3 protein. The sample holds tens of thousands of distinct CDR3 sequences, under 11% seen once. Sequenced material: whole blood. The receptors here all came from an adult who was a healthcare worker with PCR-confirmed SARS-CoV-2 infection or an uninfected control (not recorded which).

This clonotype has just a few counts. The V call is TRBV7-2, the J call TRBJ2-1; the match to TRBD2 covers 9 bases. Per the germline V gene, CDR1 is SGHTA and CDR2 is FQGNSA. CDR3 length: 17 residues. With V trimmed by 3 bases and J by 5 bases, 11 bases remained unmatched. The CDR3, as DNA: TGTGCCAGCAGCTTTCCCACTTTTAGCGGGAGACACAATGAGCAGTTCTTC. It codes for CASSFPTFSGRHNEQFF.

This clonotype occurred many times. As DNA, the CDR3 is TGTGCCAGCTCACCTGCTATTCAAGGAATCTATGGCTACACCTTC. Amino acid sequence: CASSPAIQGIYGYTF. This chain links TRBV18 with TRBJ1-2, with D unresolved. CDR1 and CDR2 (germline): KGHSH, LQKENI. The CDR3 is made up of 15 amino acids. The V gene lost 3 bases and the J gene lost 4 bases, with 15 bases spanning the gap.

This clonotype occurred a few times. This chain joins TRBV20-1 and TRBJ2-7; tentatively, D is TRBD2 (6 bases). V was pared by 4 bases and J by 0 bases, with 16 bases between. Germline values: CDR1 DFQATT, CDR2 SNEGSKA (reference sequence). This CDR3 comprises 15 residues. The CDR3 nucleotides read TGCAGTGCTATCAGACCTACGGGGGACTCCTACGAGCAGTACTTC. Protein product: CSAIRPTGDSYEQYF.

This clonotype was observed a handful of times. The V gene is TRBV5-5, the J gene TRBJ1-2; unclear D gene. CDR1 SGHKS and CDR2 YYEKEE come from the germline V gene (reference sequence). There are 13 residues in the CDR3. V dropped 0 bases and J dropped 0 bases, with 3 bases sitting between them. The CDR3 loop reads CASSLGANYGYTF. DNA for the CDR3: TGTGCCAGCAGCTTGGGGGCTAACTATGGCTACACCTTC.

This clonotype was counted ten times or more. The gene calls are TRBV20-1 and TRBJ2-7, with a weak D call TRBD2 (7 bases). Germline V gene data show CDR1 as DFQATT and CDR2 as SNEGSKA (reference sequence). V gave up 2 bases and J gave up 4 bases, with 12 bases separating them. There are 13 residues in the CDR3. The CDR3 nucleotides read TGCAGTGCTAGAACAGGGACTACTTACGAGCAGTACTTC. It yields the protein CSARTGTTYEQYF.

This clonotype was detected a few times. This chain uses TRBV11-2 with TRBJ2-7, with D uncertain. The CDR3 runs to 16 residues. CDR1 and CDR2 from the germline V gene are SGHAT and FQNNGV. V was shortened by 4 bases and J by 3 bases, with 19 bases between the two germline ends. As DNA, the CDR3 is TGTGCCAGCAGCTCCCGTGGTCCCCTCACGCACTACGAGCAGTACTTC. Translated: CASSSRGPLTHYEQYF.

There are many counts of this clonotype. This rearrangement joins TRBV19 to TRBJ2-2, with TRBD2 identical over 7 bases. This CDR3 region has 15 residues. J gave up 0 bases and V 2 bases, and 0 bases lay outside the gene matches. Per germline, CDR1 LNHDA and CDR2 SQIVND (reference sequence). The CDR3 region is CASSITSANTGELFF. The CDR3 DNA sequence: TGTGCCAGTAGTATAACTAGCGCGAACACCGGGGAGCTGTTTTTT.

This clonotype was detected ten times or more. As DNA, the CDR3 is TGCAGTGCTAGAGATAGGGTGGGACAGGACGAGCAGTACTTC. It yields the protein CSARDRVGQDEQYF. The chain recombines TRBV20-1 with TRBJ2-7, with 8 bases matching TRBD1. The germline CDR1 and CDR2 sequences are DFQATT and SNEGSKA (reference sequence). The length of the CDR3 is 14 residues. V lost 0 bases, J lost 5 bases, and 6 bases stayed unmatched.

V and J are TRBV12-3 or TRBV12-4 and TRBJ1-1, with D unclear. The V and J ends lost 1 base and 4 bases respectively, with 13 bases between them. The length of the CDR3 is 15 residues. CDR3 in amino acids: CASSLDAGKGTEAFF. The CDR3 DNA reads TGTGCCAGCAGTTTAGATGCGGGGAAAGGCACTGAAGCTTTCTTT.

The rearrangement uses TRBV10-1 and TRBJ1-1, with D tentatively TRBD1 (6 bases). This CDR3 region has 13 residues. Germline loops: CDR1 WNHNN, CDR2 SYGVQD (reference sequence). V dropped 3 bases and J dropped 2 bases, with 7 bases sitting between them. The CDR3 is CASSDRGNTEAFF. CDR3 bases: TGCGCCAGCAGTGACAGGGGAAACACTGAAGCTTTCTTT.

The rearrangement joins TRBV4-1 to TRBJ2-7, with a tentative D call TRBD2 (5 bases). Germline lookup yields CDR1 MGHRA and CDR2 YSYEKL. The CDR3 is 15 residues long. The V gene lost 4 bases and the J gene lost 0 bases, with 13 bases spanning the gap. The CDR3 protein is CASSLLAGPSYEQYF. The CDR3 coding sequence is TGCGCCAGCAGCCTCCTGGCGGGCCCCTCCTACGAGCAGTACTTC.

This chain links TRBV5-5 with TRBJ2-5; a possible D gene is TRBD1 (5 bases). Per the germline V gene, CDR1 is SGHKS and CDR2 is YYEKEE (reference sequence). The CDR3 has 16 amino acids. The germline V and J ends were trimmed by 4 bases and 0 bases, with 16 bases remaining between them. Written as DNA, the CDR3 is TGTGCCAGCAGCCACCCCAGGGTCCCTTACCAAGAGACCCAGTACTTC. Its translation is CASSHPRVPYQETQYF.

Comment on this clonotype: The junction differs from germline at one of its ends, possibly a read error. The V and J genes are TRBV4-1 and TRBJ1-1; no definite D call. This CDR3 is built from 16 residues. Germline CDR1 reads MGHRA; CDR2 reads YSYEKL. The CDR3 DNA reads as TGCGCCAGCCGCCATAATCAGGCCAGTCAAGACACTGAAGCTTTCTTT. Translating it yields CASRHNQASQDTEAFF.

This clonotype has a count of ten or more. V gene TRBV4-1 combines with J gene TRBJ2-1; tentative D call: TRBD1 (6 bases). Trimming removed 2 bases at V and 2 bases at J, with 10 bases between. Germline values: CDR1 MGHRA, CDR2 YSYEKL. The CDR3 totals 15 residues. CDR3 nucleotide sequence: TGCGCCAGCAGCCAACCCCCAGGGGCCTACAATGAGCAGTTCTTC. This gives the protein CASSQPPGAYNEQFF.

To note about this clonotype: This may be a read error, as it is one base from a much larger clone. This chain uses TRBV7-6 with TRBJ2-7; maybe TRBD2 (5 bases). Trimming stripped 3 bases from V and 5 bases from J, with 17 bases between. Germline V gene data show CDR1 as SGHVS and CDR2 as FNYEAQ. The CDR3 covers 15 residues. CDR3 in amino acids: CASSFYSRGLDEQYF. The CDR3 nucleotides are TGTGCCAGCAGCTTTTATTCTCGGGGATTGGACGAGCAGTACTTC.

This clonotype appeared many times. The chain uses TRBV14 and TRBJ1-1; D unclear. The V end was cut by 3 bases, the J end by 4 bases, with 15 bases between. The CDR3 runs 15 residues. Germline CDR1 is SGHDN and CDR2 is FVKESK. CDR3 DNA sequence: TGTGCCAGCAGCCATCGGGGTCCGGCAGGCACTGAAGCTTTCTTT. It encodes CASSHRGPAGTEAFF.

This clonotype was seen a handful of times. The chain carries TRBV2 and TRBJ2-5; tentatively, D is TRBD2 (5 bases). This CDR3 has 15 amino acids. V lost 5 bases and J lost 4, with 17 bases in between. The germline V gene encodes CDR1 SNHLY and CDR2 FYNNEI. In nucleotides, the CDR3 is TGTGCCAGCAGTACGGGAAGCCAATTTTCAGAGACCCAGTACTTC. Protein sequence: CASSTGSQFSETQYF. The variable domain in full, with the rest retrieved from reference TRBV2 and TRBJ2-5, is EPEVTQTPSHQVTQMGQEVILRCVPISNHLYFYWYRQILGQKVEFLVSFYNNEISEKSEIFDDQFSVERPDGSNFTLKIRSTKLEDSAMYFCASSTGSQFSETQYFGPGTRLLVL.

This clonotype was counted ten times or more. V and J are TRBV12-3 or TRBV12-4 and TRBJ2-2; D is undetermined. The CDR3 loop spans 12 amino acids. Deletions cut 3 bases from V and 4 bases from J, with 3 bases between. CDR3 DNA: TGTGCCAGCAGTTTCACCACCGGGGAGCTGTTTTTT. It translates to CASSFTTGELFF.

This clonotype was counted only a few times. The rearrangement links TRBV5-1 to TRBJ2-7; 7 bases are a match to TRBD2. CDR1 and CDR2 from the germline V gene are SGHRS and YFSETQ. After removal of 1 base from V and 2 bases from J, the junction contained 3 bases not matched to a gene. The CDR3 is 14 amino acids. CDR3 in amino acids: CASSLTAGAYEQYF. In DNA form, the CDR3 reads TGCGCCAGCAGCTTGACGGCGGGGGCCTACGAGCAGTACTTC. Full variable domain (rest looked up from reference TRBV5-1 and TRBJ2-7): KAGVTQTPRYLIKTRGQQVTLSCSPISGHRSVSWYQQTPGQGLQFLFEYFSETQRNKGNFPGRFSGRQFSNSRSEMNVSTLELGDSALYLCASSLTAGAYEQYFGPGTRLTVT.

This chain uses TRBV5-1 with TRBJ1-4; a weak D match, TRBD1 (5 bases). There are 14 residues in the CDR3. Germline V CDR1 and CDR2: SGHRS, YFSETQ. Trimming removed 3 bases at V and 8 bases at J, with 14 bases between. The DNA for the CDR3 is TGCGCCAGCAGCTCCGGGACTGCTGGAGAAAAACTGTTTTTT. It translates to CASSSGTAGEKLFF.

The V and J genes are TRBV4-2 and TRBJ2-3; 7 nucleotides agree with TRBD1. CDR3 length equals 16 residues. Unmatched junction bases numbered 9, after V lost 4 bases and J lost 2 bases. From germline, CDR1 is LGHNA and CDR2 YNFKEQ. CDR3 sequence: CASSPYRGQTTDTQYF. The CDR3 DNA sequence: TGTGCCAGCAGCCCCTACCGGGGACAGACCACAGATACGCAGTATTTT.

This clonotype turned up a few times. The chain is built from TRBV20-1 and TRBJ2-2; TRBD1 matches 11 bases. The CDR3 sequence is 16 residues long. Trimming cost V 3 bases and J 5 bases; bases outside gene matches: 8. Germline V gene data show CDR1 as DFQATT and CDR2 as SNEGSKA (reference sequence). The CDR3 DNA reads as TGCAGTGCTAGTGACCCGGACAGGGGGCAAACCGGGGAGCTGTTTTTT. Protein sequence: CSASDPDRGQTGELFF.

The V and J genes are TRBV5-5 and TRBJ2-7; the D gene is possibly TRBD1 (5 bases). Germline assignment: CDR1 SGHKS and CDR2 YYEKEE (reference sequence). Trimming stripped 4 bases from V and 4 bases from J, with 9 bases between. The CDR3 is 12 residues long. CDR3 region: CASSPAGYEQYF. The CDR3 coding sequence is TGTGCCAGCAGCCCCGCAGGGTACGAGCAGTACTTC.

The chain has TRBV5-1 and TRBJ2-1; possibly TRBD2 for D (6 bases). Germline V gives CDR1 SGHRS, CDR2 YFSETQ. V gave up 4 bases and J gave up 7 bases, with 12 bases separating them. There are 13 residues in the CDR3. DNA of the CDR3: TGCGCCAGCAGCCTTACTAGCTTGAATGAGCAGTTCTTC. This gives the protein CASSLTSLNEQFF. Full variable domain (rest looked up from reference TRBV5-1 and TRBJ2-1): KAGVTQTPRYLIKTRGQQVTLSCSPISGHRSVSWYQQTPGQGLQFLFEYFSETQRNKGNFPGRFSGRQFSNSRSEMNVSTLELGDSALYLCASSLTSLNEQFFGPGTRLTVL.

This clonotype was counted at least ten times. In DNA form, the CDR3 reads TGTGCCAGCAGCTTAGGGCCCCCGACTGAGCAGTTCTTC. Translation gives CASSLGPPTEQFF. The chain has TRBV7-3 and TRBJ2-1; D uncertain. The CDR3 is 13 amino acids. Looked up from germline, CDR1 is SGHTA and CDR2 is FQGTGA. V lost 2 bases and J lost 9, with 11 bases in between. Filled out from reference TRBV7-3 and TRBJ2-1, the complete variable domain reads GAGVSQTPSNKVTEKGKYVELRCDPISGHTALYWYRQSLGQGPEFLIYFQGTGAADDSGLPNDRFFAVRPEGSVSTLKIQRTERGDSAVYLCASSLGPPTEQFFGPGTRLTVL.

This chain joins TRBV28 and TRBJ2-2; a weak D match, TRBD1 (6 bases). V was pared by 5 bases and J by 5 bases, with 30 bases between. The CDR3 contains 20 residues. Germline loops: CDR1 MDHEN, CDR2 SYDVKM. DNA for the CDR3: TGTGCCAGCAGTCCGAAACCCTTTAAACAGGGTATCTTGAGAACCGGGGAGCTGTTTTTT. This sequence encodes CASSPKPFKQGILRTGELFF.

This clonotype was seen more than once but under ten times. The chain has TRBV2 and TRBJ1-6; 7 bases fit TRBD1. Germline loops: CDR1 SNHLY, CDR2 FYNNEI. V lost 6 bases to trimming and J lost 7 bases; unmatched junction nucleotides: 6. The length of the CDR3 is 14 residues. The CDR3 sequence: CASREDRPNSPLHF. DNA of the CDR3: TGTGCCAGCAGGGAGGACAGGCCGAATTCACCCCTCCACTTT.